Sequencing of this TCR beta chain was carried out in a study of beta chain features in type 1 diabetes. As for the study in general: Across every sample, about 110 million sorted cells were examined in total.

The sample holds a few counts of this clone. The antigen is unknown. Study-level results: Type 1 diabetes patients had moderately but significantly shorter TCRB CDR3s in all four CD4+ subsets.

The entirety of the isolated RNA underwent reverse transcription, so expressed TCRB transcripts were sequenced. Sequencing of naive, central memory and regulatory T cell samples gave an average of roughly 3.5 million reads. Profiled with immunoSEQ multiplex PCR; TCRdb holds only in-frame clones, not every one. The data hold 300,000 to 350,000 clones, with 15% to 20% observed a single time. Sequencing used naive CD4+ T cells from blood. This TCR was sampled from a woman between 18 and 29 years old in good health.

CDR3 in DNA: TGTGCCAGCAGCTTAGGAAAGCTAGCGGCTTCCTACAATGAGCAGTTCTTC. As protein: CASSLGKLAASYNEQFF. The chain recombines TRBV11-2 with TRBJ2-1; 7 bases are shared with TRBD2. CDR3 length equals 17 residues. The V gene's germline CDR1 is SGHAT and CDR2 FQNNGV. The V gene end was trimmed by 1 base and the J gene end by 1 base; junction bases not matched to a gene: 7.